The 14 T cell receptor beta chains reported below all come from one sample, sequenced in a study of Ad26.COV2.S vaccination and SARS-CoV-2 variants (dated by TCRdb to the early 2020s). Taken with the paper, the label for treatment or condition translates to: around 19 received Ad26.COV2.S at low or high dose, single or two shots; about 5 received placebo; per-sample allocation not given. Repertoires of vaccine and placebo recipients were sequenced from samples collected on day 63 after the first injection. Preparation of the library involved the immunoSEQ multiplex PCR assay. Here the immuneACCESS table is served through TCRdb, limited to in-frame sequences with V and J called. Missing clones are a known gap in these copies; in checked studies unresolved V genes cover under half, and the rest lacks a known reason. The sample data list hundreds of thousands of clones, and about nine tenths of these were observed just once. 10% to 15% of the sample is taken by the ten largest.

The sample in question was peripheral blood, obtained in a trial of Ad26.COV2.S vaccine versus placebo. These receptor sequences come from a person aged 18-65 years who received the Ad26.COV2.S COVID-19 vaccine or a placebo.

The chain joins TRBV20-1 to TRBJ2-5, with 8 bases matching TRBD2. The germline gives CDR1 DFQATT, CDR2 SNEGSKA (reference sequence). This CDR3 is 15 amino acids long. The J segment lost 1 base and the V segment lost 3 bases, leaving 7 bases of the junction unmatched. CDR3 sequence: CSASDAGGLQETQYF. The CDR3 DNA follows: TGCAGTGCTAGTGACGCGGGAGGCCTCCAAGAGACCCAGTACTTC.

The chain links TRBV5-1 to TRBJ2-3; 8 bases match TRBD2. Per germline, CDR1 SGHRS and CDR2 YFSETQ. The length of the CDR3 is 16 residues. Trimming removed 2 bases from V and 2 bases from J; junction bases left unmatched: 7. The CDR3 DNA reads TGCGCCAGCAGCTTTGTCCTAGCGGGTCACACAGATACGCAGTATTTT. Amino acids: CASSFVLAGHTDTQYF.

The chain combines TRBV2 with TRBJ1-2; maybe TRBD1 (6 bases). CDR3 length equals 13 residues. The V end lost 1 base, the J end lost 5 bases, and 8 bases lay between the germline ends. Per germline, CDR1 SNHLY and CDR2 FYNNEI. The CDR3 reads CASSEDRAYGYTF. The CDR3, as DNA: TGTGCCAGCAGTGAAGACAGGGCGTATGGCTACACCTTC.

The chain joins TRBV3-1 (or the pseudogene TRBV3-2) to TRBJ2-2; TRBD2 is a possible D gene (5 bases). Germline V gene sequence: CDR1 LGHDT, CDR2 YNNKEL (reference sequence). V was pared by 4 bases and J by 6 bases, with 12 bases between. The CDR3 has 14 residues. CDR3 in DNA: TGTGCCAGCAGCCGCTCGGGGTTGGCCGGGGAGCTGTTTTTT. Translation: CASSRSGLAGELFF.

The chain carries TRBV15 and TRBJ2-5; 13 bases line up with TRBD2. The CDR3 runs to 18 residues. V was clipped by 1 base and J by 2 bases; unmatched bases: 7. Germline V CDR1 and CDR2: LNHNV, YYDKDF (reference sequence). The CDR3, as DNA: TGTGCCACCAGCAGAGGTGGACTAGCGGGAGCTTCTCAAGAGACCCAGTACTTC. Amino acid sequence: CATSRGGLAGASQETQYF.

The rearrangement uses TRBV2 and TRBJ2-5, with D hard to call. Germline CDR1 and CDR2: SNHLY and FYNNEI. V was trimmed by 7 bases and J by 3 bases, leaving 6 bases between them. The CDR3 totals 11 residues. DNA for the CDR3: TGTGCCAGCAAGGAAGAAGAGACCCAGTACTTC. Residues: CASKEEETQYF.

The chain links TRBV24-1 to TRBJ1-2; 8 bases agree with TRBD1. The length of the CDR3 is 15 residues. With 5 bases clipped from V and 4 bases from J, the junction kept 8 bases outside the gene matches. From germline, CDR1 is KGHDR and CDR2 SFDVKD. CDR3: CATSGPAGTGYGYTF. Written as DNA, the CDR3 is TGTGCCACCAGTGGTCCTGCTGGGACAGGCTATGGCTACACCTTC.

This rearrangement joins TRBV19 to TRBJ1-2; 9 nucleotides align to TRBD1. Unmatched junction bases numbered 3, after V lost 6 bases and J lost 4 bases. The germline V gene has CDR1 LNHDA and CDR2 SQIVND (reference sequence). The CDR3 is 13 amino acids. CDR3 nucleotide sequence: TGTGCCAGTAGGCCGGGACAGGGCTATGGCTACACCTTC. This gives the protein CASRPGQGYGYTF.

This clone came up once. The CDR3: CAISELGGSGNTIYF. CDR3 DNA sequence: TGTGCCATCAGTGAGTTAGGGGGCTCTGGAAACACCATATATTTT. The V gene is TRBV10-3, the J gene TRBJ1-3; D perhaps matches TRBD1 (6 bases). Trimming left V 1 base short and J 0 bases short, with 7 bases between. The CDR3 consists of 15 residues. The germline CDR1 and CDR2 sequences are ENHRY and SYGVKD.

This CDR3 is CASSYRKSSGANVLTF. In DNA form, the CDR3 reads TGTGCCAGCAGCTATCGGAAGTCCAGTGGGGCCAACGTCCTGACTTTC. The chain couples TRBV5-5 to TRBJ2-6; D uncertain. Trimming stripped 3 bases from V and 3 bases from J, with 13 bases between. The length of the CDR3 is 16 residues. CDR1 is SGHKS and CDR2 is YYEKEE in the germline V gene (reference sequence). Looking up the rest from reference TRBV5-5 and TRBJ2-6 gives the full variable domain: DAGVTQSPTHLIKTRGQQVTLRCSPISGHKSVSWYQQVLGQGPQFIFQYYEKEERGRGNFPDRFSARQFPNYSSELNVNALLLGDSALYLCASSYRKSSGANVLTFGAGSRLTVL.

The chain carries TRBV15 and TRBJ2-1; D may be TRBD1 (6 bases). The V end was cut by 5 bases, the J end by 0 bases, with 14 bases between. The CDR3 covers 16 residues. Germline loops: CDR1 LNHNV, CDR2 YYDKDF (reference sequence). The CDR3 sequence is CATSGTGTISYNEQFF. As DNA, the CDR3 is TGTGCCACCAGCGGCACCGGGACAATCTCCTACAATGAGCAGTTCTTC.

The J gene is TRBJ2-2, the V gene TRBV18; 8 bases are shared with TRBD2. The V gene's germline CDR1 is KGHSH and CDR2 LQKENI. The CDR3 consists of 15 residues. V lost 4 bases to trimming and J lost 5 bases; unmatched junction nucleotides: 6. The CDR3 coding sequence is TGTGCCAGCTCACGAGCGGGAGATGGGACCGGGGAGCTGTTTTTT. Its translation is CASSRAGDGTGELFF.

The rearrangement joins TRBV19 to TRBJ1-2; no definite D call. This CDR3 has 12 residues. V was pared by 5 bases and J by 3 bases, with 7 bases between. CDR1 LNHDA and CDR2 SQIVND come from the germline V gene (reference sequence). CDR3 sequence: CASSRQDYGYTF. The DNA of the CDR3 is TGTGCCAGTAGTCGTCAGGACTATGGCTACACCTTC.

The V and J genes are TRBV20-1 and TRBJ1-4; TRBD1 matches at 7 bases. V shed 3 bases and J 7 bases; nucleotides not matched to a gene: 8. The CDR3 has 14 residues. CDR1 DFQATT and CDR2 SNEGSKA come from the germline V gene (reference sequence). DNA of the CDR3: TGCAGTGCTAGTGGGGGACAGATCTCTGAAAAACTGTTTTTT. Its protein is CSASGGQISEKLFF.